The 3 T cell receptor beta chains presented below share a single source sample, sequenced in a study of blood T cell repertoires in COVID-19. TCRdb's table, derived via immunoSEQ multiplex PCR, lists solely in-frame clones and lacks some. Among roughly 61,000 clones listed, more than 60% were seen once. The material sequenced was peripheral blood. All receptors derive from a woman in her 70s with acute or convalescent COVID-19.

The CDR3 region is CASSLGRRYEQYF. CDR3 nucleotide sequence: TGCGCCAGCAGCTTGGGGCGGAGATACGAGCAGTACTTC. This chain links TRBV5-1 with TRBJ2-7; D unresolved. CDR3 length: 13 amino acids. Germline V lookup: CDR1 SGHRS, CDR2 YFSETQ. V gave up 0 bases and J gave up 4 bases, with 8 bases separating them.

This chain joins TRBV12-3 or TRBV12-4 and TRBJ1-1; TRBD1 matches at 7 bases. CDR3 length equals 11 residues. Trimming cost V 8 bases and J 8 bases; bases outside gene matches: 5. CDR3 residues: CASHRGGEAFF. The CDR3 DNA sequence: TGTGCCAGCCACAGGGGTGGAGAAGCTTTCTTT.

This clone appeared a single time. The gene calls are TRBV9 and TRBJ2-7; the D gene is possibly TRBD1 (8 bases). Germline loops: CDR1 SGDLS, CDR2 YYNGEE. There are 13 residues in the CDR3. V was pared by 3 bases and J by 6 bases, with 13 bases between. The CDR3: CASSEQGEGEQYF. DNA for the CDR3: TGTGCCAGCAGCGAACAGGGGGAGGGCGAGCAGTACTTC. Drawing the rest from reference TRBV9 and TRBJ2-7, the complete variable domain is DSGVTQTPKHLITATGQRVTLRCSPRSGDLSVYWYQQSLDQGLQFLIQYYNGEERAKGNILERFSAQQFPDLHSELNLSSLELGDSALYFCASSEQGEGEQYFGPGTRLTVT.